This is a list of T cell receptor beta chains from one sample in a study of blood T cell repertoires in COVID-19. Clones were sequenced by immunoSEQ multiplex PCR, and TCRdb holds only the in-frame ones, with some missing. The table includes under 150,000 clones, approximately 83% detected once. Sample: peripheral blood. Source of these receptors: a man older than 75 with acute or convalescent COVID-19. Both conserved end residues are part of each CDR3. A D gene is named only where the DNA matches it firmly. Size is omitted from some rows. Given values are once, few, many or a class for expanded clones.

v_gene	len	j_gene	d_gene	abundance	CDR3aa	CDR3nt
TRBV2	14	TRBJ2-1	.	.	CASTAQAIYNEQFF	TGTGCCAGCACCGCTCAAGCGATTTACAATGAGCAGTTCTTC
TRBV30	13	TRBJ2-1	TRBD2	.	CAWSGRVDNEQFF	TGTGCCTGGAGCGGGAGGGTAGACAATGAGCAGTTCTTC
TRBV30	13	TRBJ1-1	TRBD1	.	CACQGQANTEAFF	TGTGCCTGCCAGGGACAGGCAAACACTGAAGCTTTCTTT
TRBV27	14	TRBJ1-1	TRBD1	.	CASSFRRQGAEAFF	TGTGCCAGCAGTTTCCGTAGACAGGGGGCGGAAGCTTTCTTT
TRBV30	13	TRBJ2-1	TRBD2	.	CAWTSGGYNEQFF	TGTGCCTGGACTAGCGGGGGATACAATGAGCAGTTCTTC
TRBV19	15	TRBJ1-3	.	.	CASSIRRPSGNTIYF	TGTGCCAGTAGTATCCGGAGACCCTCTGGAAACACCATATATTTT
TRBV27	17	TRBJ2-7	.	.	CASSPPRAGIASYEQYF	TGTGCCAGCAGTCCCCCCCGGGCAGGGATTGCCTCCTACGAGCAGTACTTC
TRBV19	16	TRBJ2-2	TRBD1	few	CASSIEGGRGTGELFF	TGTGCCAGTAGTATAGAAGGGGGCCGTGGGACCGGGGAGCTGTTTTTT
TRBV25-1	14	TRBJ2-2	.	many	CASSDLTVTGELFF	TGTGCCAGCAGTGACCTAACAGTCACCGGGGAGCTGTTTTTT
TRBV6-4	15	TRBJ2-5	TRBD1	.	CASSPDRAFQETQYF	TGTGCCAGCAGCCCTGACAGGGCCTTCCAAGAGACCCAGTACTTC